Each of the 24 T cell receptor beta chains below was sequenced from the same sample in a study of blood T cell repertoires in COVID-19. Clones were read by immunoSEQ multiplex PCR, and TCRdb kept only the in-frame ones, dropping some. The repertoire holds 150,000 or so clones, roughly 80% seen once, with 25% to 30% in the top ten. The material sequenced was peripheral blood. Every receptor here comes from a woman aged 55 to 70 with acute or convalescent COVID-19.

The CDR3 loop is CASSGQGAPFYNEQFF. Written as DNA, the CDR3 is TGTGCCAGCAGCGGACAGGGGGCGCCATTCTACAATGAGCAGTTCTTC. The J gene is TRBJ2-1, the V gene TRBV5-4, with TRBD1 matching 11 bases. Unmatched junction bases numbered 6, after V lost 4 bases and J lost 3 bases. This CDR3 region has 16 residues. Germline lookup yields CDR1 SGHNT and CDR2 YYREEE (reference sequence).

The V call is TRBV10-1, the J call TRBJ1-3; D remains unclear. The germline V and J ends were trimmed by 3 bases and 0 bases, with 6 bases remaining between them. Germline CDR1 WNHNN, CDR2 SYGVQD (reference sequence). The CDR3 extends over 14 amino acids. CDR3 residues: CASSDYSSGNTIYF. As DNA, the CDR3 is TGCGCCAGCAGTGATTACAGCTCTGGAAACACCATATATTTT.

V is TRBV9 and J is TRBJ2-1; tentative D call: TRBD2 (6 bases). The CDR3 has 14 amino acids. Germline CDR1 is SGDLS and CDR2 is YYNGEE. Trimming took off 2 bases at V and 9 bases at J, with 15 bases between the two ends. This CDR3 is CASSVPGLGGEQFF. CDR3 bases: TGTGCCAGCAGCGTTCCGGGCCTGGGAGGTGAGCAGTTCTTC.

The CDR3 sequence is CASSLIQGGTEAFF. DNA of the CDR3: TGTGCCAGCTCACTAATACAGGGGGGCACTGAAGCTTTCTTT. The chain links TRBV18 to TRBJ1-1; 8 bases are shared with TRBD1. V gave up 4 bases and J gave up 4 bases; unmatched junction bases: 5. This CDR3 region has 14 residues. Germline V gene sequence: CDR1 KGHSH, CDR2 LQKENI.

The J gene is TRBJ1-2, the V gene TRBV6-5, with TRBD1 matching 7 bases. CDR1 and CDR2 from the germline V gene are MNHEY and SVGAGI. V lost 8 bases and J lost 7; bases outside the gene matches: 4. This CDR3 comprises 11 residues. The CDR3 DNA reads TGTGCCAGCTCGGACAGGTTTGGCTACACCTTC. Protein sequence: CASSDRFGYTF.

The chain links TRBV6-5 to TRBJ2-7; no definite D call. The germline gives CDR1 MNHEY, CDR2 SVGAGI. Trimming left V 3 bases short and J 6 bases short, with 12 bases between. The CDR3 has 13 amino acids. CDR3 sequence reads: CASSYGQASEQYF. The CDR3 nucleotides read TGTGCCAGCAGTTATGGGCAAGCCTCCGAGCAGTACTTC.

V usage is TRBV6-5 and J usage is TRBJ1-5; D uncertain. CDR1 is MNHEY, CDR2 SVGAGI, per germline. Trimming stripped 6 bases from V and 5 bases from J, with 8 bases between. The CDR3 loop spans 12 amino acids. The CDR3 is CASRHGDQPQHF. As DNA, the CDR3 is TGTGCCAGCAGACACGGGGATCAGCCCCAGCATTTT.

CDR3 DNA sequence: TGCGCCAGCAGCCCCACCTACGAGCAGTACTTC. Protein product: CASSPTYEQYF. This chain uses TRBV5-1 with TRBJ2-7; D is unclear. Germline-derived CDR1 and CDR2 are SGHRS and YFSETQ. V was pared by 4 bases and J by 2 bases, with 4 bases between. The CDR3 contains 11 residues.

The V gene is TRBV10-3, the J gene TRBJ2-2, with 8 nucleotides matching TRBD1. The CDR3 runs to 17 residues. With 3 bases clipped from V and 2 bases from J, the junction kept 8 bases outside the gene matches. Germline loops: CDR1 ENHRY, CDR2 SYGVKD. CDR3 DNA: TGTGCCATCAGTGATAAGGGGACAGGAAGAAACACCGGGGAGCTGTTTTTT. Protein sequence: CAISDKGTGRNTGELFF.

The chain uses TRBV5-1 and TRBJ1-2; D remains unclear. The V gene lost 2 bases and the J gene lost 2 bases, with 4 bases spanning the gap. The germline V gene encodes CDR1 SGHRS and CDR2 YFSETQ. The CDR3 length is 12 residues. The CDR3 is CASSFENYGYTF. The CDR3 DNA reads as TGCGCCAGCAGCTTTGAGAACTATGGCTACACCTTC.

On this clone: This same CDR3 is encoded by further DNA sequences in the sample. The CDR3 DNA reads as TGTGCCAGCAGCCAAGATCGGGGTTCACCCCTCCACTTT. As protein: CASSQDRGSPLHF. V is TRBV3-1 (or the pseudogene TRBV3-2) and J is TRBJ1-6, with D hard to call. CDR3 length: 13 amino acids. V lost 0 bases, J lost 9 bases, and 6 bases lay in between. CDR1 is LGHDT, CDR2 YNNKEL, per germline (reference sequence).

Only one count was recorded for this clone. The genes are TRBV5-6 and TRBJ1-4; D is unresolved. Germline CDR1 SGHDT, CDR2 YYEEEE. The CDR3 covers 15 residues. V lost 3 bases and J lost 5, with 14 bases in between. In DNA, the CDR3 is TGTGCCAGCAGCTATTCCGGGAACTCAAATGAAAAACTGTTTTTT. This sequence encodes CASSYSGNSNEKLFF.

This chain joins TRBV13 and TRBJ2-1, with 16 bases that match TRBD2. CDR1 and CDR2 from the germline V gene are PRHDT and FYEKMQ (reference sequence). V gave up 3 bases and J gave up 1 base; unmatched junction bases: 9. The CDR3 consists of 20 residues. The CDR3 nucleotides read TGTGCCAGCAGCTTCCCCGGGACTAGCGGGGGGGTCGGGTCCTACAATGAGCAGTTCTTC. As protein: CASSFPGTSGGVGSYNEQFF.

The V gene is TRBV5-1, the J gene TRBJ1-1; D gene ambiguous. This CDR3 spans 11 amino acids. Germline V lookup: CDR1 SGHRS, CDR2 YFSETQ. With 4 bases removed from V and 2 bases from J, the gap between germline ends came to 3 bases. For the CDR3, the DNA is TGCGCCAGCAGCACAAACACTGAAGCTTTCTTT. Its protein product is CASSTNTEAFF.

The CDR3 sequence: CASSLDSLSNQPQHF. The CDR3 region has the DNA TGTGCCAGCTCATTGGACAGTCTGAGCAATCAGCCCCAGCATTTT. V and J are TRBV18 and TRBJ1-5; possible D gene TRBD1, 6 bases. The CDR3 is 15 residues long. Germline CDR1 and CDR2: KGHSH and LQKENI. V gave up 5 bases and J gave up 1 base, with 12 bases separating them.

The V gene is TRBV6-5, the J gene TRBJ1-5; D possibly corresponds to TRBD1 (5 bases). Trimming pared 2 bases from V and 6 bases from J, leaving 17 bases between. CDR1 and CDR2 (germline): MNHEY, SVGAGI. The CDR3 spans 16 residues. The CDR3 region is CASSYRARVEGQPQHF. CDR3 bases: TGTGCCAGCAGTTACCGCGCCAGGGTTGAAGGTCAGCCCCAGCATTTT.

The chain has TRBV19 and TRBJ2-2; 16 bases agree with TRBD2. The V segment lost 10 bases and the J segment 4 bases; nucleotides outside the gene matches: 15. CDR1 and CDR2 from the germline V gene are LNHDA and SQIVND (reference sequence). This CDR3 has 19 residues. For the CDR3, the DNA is TGTGCCACAAGTTCCGGGACTAGCGGGGGGGCCGGTGTCACCGGGGAGCTGTTTTTT. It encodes CATSSGTSGGAGVTGELFF.

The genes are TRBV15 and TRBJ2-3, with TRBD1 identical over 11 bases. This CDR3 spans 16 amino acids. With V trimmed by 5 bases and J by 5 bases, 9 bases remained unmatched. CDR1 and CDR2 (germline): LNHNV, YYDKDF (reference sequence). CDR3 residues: CATSLRTGGGIDTQYF. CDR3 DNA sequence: TGTGCCACCAGCCTCCGGACAGGGGGCGGGATAGATACGCAGTATTTT. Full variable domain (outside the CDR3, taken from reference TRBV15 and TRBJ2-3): DAMVIQNPRYQVTQFGKPVTLSCSQTLNHNVMYWYQQKSSQAPKLLFHYYDKDFNNEADTPDNFQSRRPNTSFCFLDIRSPGLGDTAMYLCATSLRTGGGIDTQYFGPGTRLTVL.

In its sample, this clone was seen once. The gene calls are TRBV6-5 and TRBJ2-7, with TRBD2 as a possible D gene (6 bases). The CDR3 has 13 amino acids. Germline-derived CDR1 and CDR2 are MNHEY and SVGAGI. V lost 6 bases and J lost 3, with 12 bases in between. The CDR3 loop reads CASSGGLNYEQYV. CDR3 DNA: TGTGCCAGCAGCGGGGGACTTAACTACGAGCAGTACGTC.

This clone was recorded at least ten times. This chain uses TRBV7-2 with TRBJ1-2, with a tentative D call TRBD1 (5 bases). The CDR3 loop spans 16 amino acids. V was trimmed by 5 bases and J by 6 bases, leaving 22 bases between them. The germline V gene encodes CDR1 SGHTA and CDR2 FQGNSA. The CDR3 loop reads CASSVTVQGGRNGYTF. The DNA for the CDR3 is TGTGCCAGCAGCGTTACCGTCCAGGGTGGACGGAATGGCTACACCTTC.

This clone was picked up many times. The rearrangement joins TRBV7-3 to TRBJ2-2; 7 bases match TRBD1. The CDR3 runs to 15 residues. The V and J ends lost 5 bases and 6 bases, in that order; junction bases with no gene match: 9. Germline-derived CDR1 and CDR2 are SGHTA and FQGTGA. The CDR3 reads CASSARQGPAGELFF. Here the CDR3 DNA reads TGTGCCAGCAGCGCCAGACAGGGCCCGGCCGGGGAGCTGTTTTTT.

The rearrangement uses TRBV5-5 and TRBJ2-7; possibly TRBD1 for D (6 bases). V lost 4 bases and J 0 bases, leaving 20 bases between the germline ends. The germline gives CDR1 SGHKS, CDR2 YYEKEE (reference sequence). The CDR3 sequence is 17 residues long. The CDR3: CASSQTVGDTSSYEQYF. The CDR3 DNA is TGTGCCAGCAGCCAGACCGTTGGGGACACCAGCTCCTACGAGCAGTACTTC. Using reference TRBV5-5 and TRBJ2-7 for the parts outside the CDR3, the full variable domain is DAGVTQSPTHLIKTRGQQVTLRCSPISGHKSVSWYQQVLGQGPQFIFQYYEKEERGRGNFPDRFSARQFPNYSSELNVNALLLGDSALYLCASSQTVGDTSSYEQYFGPGTRLTVT.

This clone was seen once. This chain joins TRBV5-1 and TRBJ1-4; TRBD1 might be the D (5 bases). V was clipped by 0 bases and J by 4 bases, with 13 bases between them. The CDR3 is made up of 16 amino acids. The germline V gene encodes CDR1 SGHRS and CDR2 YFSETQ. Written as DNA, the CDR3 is TGCGCCAGCAGCTTGGATAAAGGACACGTTAATGAAAAACTGTTTTTT. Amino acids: CASSLDKGHVNEKLFF. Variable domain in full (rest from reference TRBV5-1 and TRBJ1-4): KAGVTQTPRYLIKTRGQQVTLSCSPISGHRSVSWYQQTPGQGLQFLFEYFSETQRNKGNFPGRFSGRQFSNSRSEMNVSTLELGDSALYLCASSLDKGHVNEKLFFGSGTQLSVL.

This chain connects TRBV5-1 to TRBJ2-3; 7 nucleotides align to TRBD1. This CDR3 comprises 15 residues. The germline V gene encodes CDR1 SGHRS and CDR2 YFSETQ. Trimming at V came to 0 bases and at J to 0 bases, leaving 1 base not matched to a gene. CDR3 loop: CASSLEQGSTDTQYF. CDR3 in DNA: TGCGCCAGCAGCTTGGAACAGGGGAGCACAGATACGCAGTATTTT.